The rows below give T cell receptor beta chains drawn from one sample of a study of CD8 T cells in ankylosing spondylitis. TCRdb recomputed calls from the 5' RACE reads with MiXCR, one row per CDR3 protein. The repertoire consists of roughly 230,000 distinct CDR3 sequences, with approximately 20% occurring once and the leading ten covering around 30%. Sequencing used blood, either unsorted or a sorted T cell fraction (not recorded which). These receptors came from a male donor with ankylosing spondylitis or in good health (not recorded which). CDR3s include the opening cysteine and the closing phenylalanine or tryptophan. The order of the fields is J gene, clone size, V gene, D gene, CDR3 protein, CDR3 DNA. D genes are given only for firm matches. The size entry is marked missing in some rows and otherwise reads once, few, many or a size class.

>TRBJ1-6|few|TRBV7-3|TRBD1
CASSSGQGHSPLHF
TGTGCCAGCAGCTCGGGACAGGGGCATTCACCCCTCCACTTT
>TRBJ2-1|few|TRBV29-1|NA
CSVVLAGNEQFF
TGCAGCGTCGTCCTAGCAGGCAATGAGCAGTTCTTC
>TRBJ1-5|few|TRBV27|NA
CASSFSNFGGPQHF
TGTGCCAGCAGTTTCTCCAACTTCGGGGGGCCCCAGCATTTT
>TRBJ2-7|few|TRBV9|NA
CASSGPLLVEQYF
TGTGCCAGCAGCGGTCCCCTCCTCGTCGAGCAGTACTTC
>TRBJ2-1|NA|TRBV27|NA
CASSFGHFNEQFF
TGTGCCAGCAGTTTCGGTCATTTCAATGAGCAGTTCTTC
>TRBJ2-1|few|TRBV5-1|TRBD2
CASSPAGTSGSHEQFF
TGCGCCAGCAGCCCTGCCGGGACTAGCGGGAGTCATGAGCAGTTCTTC
>TRBJ2-7|many|TRBV15|NA
CATSRDRGSGEQYF
TGTGCCACCAGCAGAGATAGGGGCTCGGGGGAGCAGTACTTC
>TRBJ2-1|many|TRBV5-1|NA
CASSLWEAWVRSYNEQFF
TGCGCCAGCAGCTTGTGGGAGGCGTGGGTTCGCTCCTACAATGAGCAGTTCTTC
>TRBJ1-2|many|TRBV4-1|NA
CASSPRAPDNYGYTF
TGCGCCAGCAGCCCGCGGGCACCTGATAACTATGGCTACACCTTC
>TRBJ2-2|many|TRBV20-1|TRBD2
CSARGLAGVLDTGELFF
TGCAGTGCGAGAGGACTAGCGGGAGTTTTGGACACCGGGGAGCTGTTTTTT
>TRBJ2-7|once|TRBV7-2|NA
CASSLYLTGDSYEQYF
TGTGCCAGCAGCTTGTATTTAACAGGAGACTCCTACGAGCAGTACTTC
>TRBJ2-5|few|TRBV6-2/TRBV6-3|NA
CASSYALVGGGARETQYF
TGTGCCAGCAGTTACGCATTGGTCGGTGGAGGGGCTCGGGAGACCCAGTACTTC
>TRBJ1-2|few|TRBV29-1|TRBD1
CSVGVGTGSGFGYTF
TGCAGCGTTGGGGTTGGGACAGGGTCGGGCTTTGGCTACACCTTC
>TRBJ1-1|few|TRBV4-1|TRBD1
CASSQAPGGGAFF
TGCGCCAGCAGCCAGGCCCCAGGGGGTGGAGCTTTCTTT
>TRBJ2-4|NA|TRBV4-3|NA
CASSQDRLGGGIQYF
TGCGCCAGCAGCCAAGATCGACTCGGCGGCGGCATTCAGTACTTC
>TRBJ2-7|NA|TRBV27|TRBD2
CASSFLAGGPKEQYF
TGTGCCAGCAGTTTTTTAGCGGGAGGGCCGAAAGAGCAGTACTTC
>TRBJ2-1|NA|TRBV20-1|TRBD2
CSAIFSSGSGNEQFF
TGCAGTGCTATATTCTCTAGCGGGAGCGGTAATGAGCAGTTCTTC
>TRBJ2-7|NA|TRBV10-3|TRBD2
CAISEWGTSGRRPYEQYF
TGTGCCATCAGTGAGTGGGGTACTAGCGGGAGACGCCCCTACGAGCAGTACTTC
>TRBJ2-7|many|TRBV9|TRBD1
CASSPGGPFYEQYF
TGTGCCAGCAGCCCAGGGGGCCCCTTCTACGAGCAGTACTTC
>TRBJ2-3|NA|TRBV14|TRBD2
CASSQLPGLAATDTQYF
TGTGCCAGCAGCCAGCTACCGGGACTAGCAGCCACAGATACGCAGTATTTT
>TRBJ2-6|NA|TRBV6-1|NA
CASSEFPPGGDYSGANVLTF
TGTGCCAGCAGTGAATTCCCCCCTGGAGGGGATTACTCTGGGGCCAACGTCCTGACTTTC
>TRBJ2-7|few|TRBV29-1|NA
CSVEGRGYEQYF
TGCAGCGTTGAAGGGCGGGGATACGAGCAGTACTTC
>TRBJ2-3|few|TRBV20-1|TRBD2
CSASARWEGLFQYF
TGCAGTGCTAGCGCCCGATGGGAGGGCCTTTTTCAGTATTTT
>TRBJ2-5|many|TRBV28|NA
CASMGRDRVQETQYF
TGTGCCAGCATGGGAAGGGATCGGGTCCAAGAGACCCAGTACTTC
>TRBJ2-5|few|TRBV4-2|TRBD2
CASSPYNPGLAAPTGAWETQYF
TGTGCCAGCAGCCCATATAATCCGGGACTAGCGGCCCCCACCGGCGCGTGGGAGACCCAGTACTTC
>TRBJ2-5|NA|TRBV24-1|NA
CATRDSKQETQYF
TGTGCCACCAGGGACAGTAAACAAGAGACCCAGTACTTC
>TRBJ2-1|NA|TRBV4-1|TRBD2
CASSQEDRLAEEQFF
TGCGCCAGCAGCCAAGAAGATCGGCTAGCGGAGGAGCAGTTCTTC
>TRBJ2-5|NA|TRBV11-1|NA
CASSLSDSRRETQYF
TGTGCCAGCAGCTTATCGGACAGCCGTAGGGAGACCCAGTACTTC
>TRBJ2-1|NA|TRBV11-2|NA
CASSLLAGPYNEQFF
TGTGCCAGCAGCTTACTGGCGGGCCCCTACAATGAGCAGTTCTTC
>TRBJ1-1|NA|TRBV4-1|TRBD1
CASSQEKGQGMNTEAFF
TGCGCCAGCAGCCAAGAAAAGGGACAGGGGATGAACACTGAAGCTTTCTTT
>TRBJ2-1|few|TRBV5-6|TRBD1
CASSQNRGRNEQFF
TGTGCCAGCAGCCAAAACAGGGGGCGGAATGAGCAGTTCTTC
>TRBJ1-2|NA|TRBV7-9|TRBD1
CASSSGGSYGYGYTF
TGTGCCAGCAGCTCAGGGGGCTCATATGGGTATGGCTACACCTTC
>TRBJ2-7|few|TRBV12-3/TRBV12-4|NA
CASSLWGSISYEQYF
TGTGCCAGCAGTTTATGGGGGAGTATCTCCTACGAGCAGTACTTC
>TRBJ2-7|many|TRBV29-1|NA
CSVEGETYEQYF
TGCAGCGTTGAGGGGGAAACCTACGAGCAGTACTTC
>TRBJ2-3|few|TRBV11-2|TRBD2
CASSHPSASGRGEGTDTQYF
TGTGCCAGCAGCCACCCCTCGGCTAGCGGGAGAGGGGAAGGCACAGATACGCAGTATTTT
>TRBJ2-7|NA|TRBV20-1|TRBD2
CSARSGTSAYEQYF
TGCAGTGCTAGATCCGGGACTAGCGCCTACGAGCAGTACTTC
>TRBJ2-1|NA|TRBV5-1|TRBD2
CASRSGAANEQFF
TGCGCCAGCAGAAGCGGGGCGGCCAATGAGCAGTTCTTC
>TRBJ2-7|few|TRBV9|NA
CASSNEAYEQYF
TGTGCCAGCAGCAATGAGGCCTACGAGCAGTACTTC
>TRBJ2-7|NA|TRBV7-2|NA
CASSDLFGPGRYEQYF
TGTGCCAGCAGCGATCTTTTCGGGCCTGGACGGTACGAGCAGTACTTC
>TRBJ2-7|medium-sized|TRBV29-1|TRBD2
CSVRAGESYEQYF
TGCAGCGTGCGCGCGGGGGAATCCTACGAGCAGTACTTC
>TRBJ2-7|few|TRBV7-9|TRBD2
CASSQALAGDEQYF
TGTGCCAGCAGCCAGGCACTAGCGGGAGACGAGCAGTACTTC
>TRBJ2-7|few|TRBV27|TRBD2
CASSLSGLAGTEQYF
TGTGCCAGCAGTTTATCGGGACTAGCGGGAACCGAGCAGTACTTC
>TRBJ1-1|many|TRBV5-1|NA
CASSSDPGALNTEAFF
TGCGCCAGCAGCTCCGACCCAGGGGCCCTGAACACTGAAGCTTTCTTT
>TRBJ2-7|NA|TRBV4-2|NA
CASSQDLSLGEQYF
TGTGCCAGCAGCCAAGACCTTTCGCTGGGGGAGCAGTACTTC
>TRBJ2-4|few|TRBV29-1|NA
CSVDGLPENIQYF
TGCAGCGTTGATGGACTCCCCGAAAACATTCAGTACTTC
>TRBJ2-7|once|TRBV28|NA
CASGQRQNYEQYF
TGTGCCAGCGGCCAGAGACAGAACTACGAGCAGTACTTC
>TRBJ2-1|few|TRBV4-2|NA
CASRPTLANEQFF
TGTGCCAGCAGGCCCACACTAGCTAATGAGCAGTTCTTC
>TRBJ2-5|NA|TRBV7-2|NA
CASSLALGLGETQYF
TGTGCCAGCAGCTTAGCGCTTGGTCTCGGGGAGACCCAGTACTTC
>TRBJ2-7|many|TRBV29-1|NA
CSVEGLGHNYEQYF
TGCAGCGTTGAAGGCTTAGGACACAACTACGAGCAGTACTTC
>TRBJ2-2|NA|TRBV27|NA
CASRQIYTGELFF
TGTGCCAGCCGACAGATTTACACCGGGGAGCTGTTTTTT
>TRBJ1-5|NA|TRBV20-1|NA
CSARGTAGGNQPQHF
TGCAGTGCTAGAGGGACAGCCGGAGGCAATCAGCCCCAGCATTTT
>TRBJ2-3|NA|TRBV10-3|TRBD2
CAIRLADTDTQYF
TGTGCCATCAGACTAGCGGACACAGATACGCAGTATTTT